The following is a T cell receptor beta chain sequence with its context. Its specificity is not known. This record belongs to a study of T cell responses to AZD1222 COVID-19 vaccine. V was trimmed by 2 bases and J by 1 base, leaving 9 bases between them. The CDR3 loop spans 14 amino acids. The germline V gene has CDR1 MNHEY and CDR2 SMNVEV (reference sequence). Pooled in the analysis were second doses at about 4 or about 12 weeks. Produced via immunoSEQ multiplex PCR; TCRdb's table is partial and in-frame only. The sample carries around 150,000 clones, 90% to 95% recorded once. Study-level findings and limits: Spike-specific TCR depth and breadth grew after two AZD1222 doses. In the spike-specific TCR repertoire, nearly half reportedly target unmutated variant regions. Clonal diversity was possibly underestimated; the donors were predominantly white British and more often female.

Sequences were derived from peripheral blood, sampled 28 days after the second AZD1222 dose. V usage is TRBV27 and J usage is TRBJ2-7; TRBD1 might be the D (5 bases). The sequence was obtained from an adult who received the AZD1222 COVID-19 vaccine. The CDR3 sequence: CASSLGAGSYEQYF. For the CDR3, the DNA is TGTGCCAGCAGTTTAGGGGCCGGGTCCTACGAGCAGTACTTC.